This TCR beta chain was identified in a study of T-cell memory formation after mild COVID-19 (dated by TCRdb to the early 2020s). In terms of the full investigation: TCR sequence clusters from the two donors were largely donor specific. Longitudinal TCRalpha and TCRbeta repertoire sequencing tracked T-cell clones expanding and contracting after mild COVID-19 in a couple of donors. The cohort comprised two young, previously healthy adult volunteers, one female and one male. What the study reported, not specific to this receptor: The study covered only a couple of mild cases, and larger cohorts including severe cases with pre-infection samples were considered necessary. Clones contracting from day 15 to 85 had balanced CD4/CD8 phenotypes, while a second wave expanding from day 15 to 37 was biased towards CD4+. SARS-CoV-2 specificity was not confirmed for the second-wave clones peaking on day 37. Contracting CD4+ clones were found mainly in CM and EM memory subsets, while CD8+ clones were enriched in EMRA. The detection of some responding clones in pre-infection memory suggests that pre-existing cross-reactive memory T cells joined the SARS-CoV-2 response.

About this clonotype: Which antigen it targets is not known. Per-base qualities were not stored, and no clone one base away is much larger.

Ficoll-Paque density gradient centrifugation was the method used to isolate PBMCs. Data came from an Illumina NovaSeq 6000. TCRalpha and TCRbeta cDNA libraries were constructed by 5'RACE with constant-segment primers, with sample barcodes and unique molecular identifiers being introduced. Trizol reagent was used to extract RNA from every sample. The libraries were amplified in two PCR steps, and the second step added a second sample barcode and Illumina TruSeq adapters. Sequencing of libraries was performed on an Illumina NovaSeq with 2 x 150 bp paired-end reads. In the authors' own workflow: Reads were demultiplexed and collapsed into UMI-guided consensus sequences with migec v1.2.7. Using mixcr v2.1.11, UMI consensuses were aligned to TRA and TRB V and J templates and then assembled into clonotypes. A clonotype was counted as expanded or contracted only when both edgeR and NoisET called the clonotype significant, with the noise models trained on biological replicates. For edgeR calls, the thresholds were a false discovery rate-adjusted p below 0.01 and a log2 fold-change of 1. As an exploratory analysis of dynamics, max-normalized trajectories of the 1000 most abundant clonotypes were examined by PCA with hierarchical clustering. Separately sequenced CD4+ and CD8+ repertoires were used to assign the CD4 or CD8 phenotype of responding clones. TCRdb handled the public reads itself, with Q25 trimming in fastp and clone calling in MiXCR, and kept productive beta chains. Merged by CDR3 protein, the rows form single entries marked with the most common genes and DNA. For this entry, the V and J calls and clone size follow TCRdb and not the study's own pipeline. Recorded for this sample are approximately 490,000 distinct CDR3 sequences; roughly 22% of them occurred a single time. The ten biggest clones cover roughly an eighth of the sample.

Trimming takes 1 base from V and 10 bases from J, and the germline ends sit 22 bases apart. From the cysteine up to the phenylalanine, the CDR3 has a length of 16 residues. The CDR3 DNA has 48 bases and is translated from base 1. CDR1 is given as LGHDT and CDR2 as YNNKEL, both from the germline V gene (reference sequence). The receptor's source is an adult woman who had mild COVID-19 (a few samples of this study predate the infection). The sample titles of this study are shuffled in the database, so cell type and time point are left out; the donor was told from shared clones. Sequencing used PBMCs or a T cell subset sorted from them (not recorded which). The chain employs TRBV3-1 and TRBJ2-5; a tentative D call is TRBD2 (5 bases match). The nucleotides are TGTGCCAGCAGCCAAGGATCGAGCGGACGTATGAGCAACCAGTACTTC. The resulting protein is CASSQGSSGRMSNQYF.